The 5 T cell receptor beta chains in this list originate from one sample, sequenced in a study of shared clonotypes between healthy human individuals. Clones were read by immunoSEQ multiplex PCR, and TCRdb kept only the in-frame ones, dropping some. The sample carries 2,500,000 or so clones, approximately 93% recorded once. The sequencing sample was made of naive CD4+ T cells from PBMCs. Regarding subset: CD45RA+ positively selected. These receptors originate from a man younger than 35 in good health. Some clones in this sample may be carry-over from other donors' samples.

For the CDR3, the DNA is TGTGCCAGCAGTTTACGAAAGGGTTGGGACACTGAAGCTTTCTTT. As protein: CASSLRKGWDTEAFF. The V call is TRBV28, the J call TRBJ1-1; unclear D gene. The germline gives CDR1 MDHEN, CDR2 SYDVKM. CDR3 length: 15 residues. V lost 2 bases to trimming and J lost 3 bases, with 13 bases between them.

V gene TRBV19 combines with J gene TRBJ1-1; D remains unclear. This CDR3 spans 13 amino acids. Per germline, CDR1 LNHDA and CDR2 SQIVND (reference sequence). V was pared by 4 bases and J by 0 bases, with 6 bases between. DNA for the CDR3: TGTGCCAGTAGTAAAAGGGTGAACACTGAAGCTTTCTTT. This gives the protein CASSKRVNTEAFF.

The rearrangement links TRBV9 to TRBJ1-1; possibly TRBD1 for D (6 bases). The V end was cut by 2 bases, the J end by 1 base, with 12 bases between. Germline V gives CDR1 SGDLS, CDR2 YYNGEE. This CDR3 contains 15 residues. The chain's CDR3 is CASSVGGGWNTEAFF. The CDR3 nucleotides read TGTGCCAGCAGCGTGGGGGGCGGATGGAACACTGAAGCTTTCTTT.

CDR3 bases: TGTGCCTGCGGGGTTCCTCCATCCTATGGCTACACCTTC. The encoded protein is CACGVPPSYGYTF. This sequence joins TRBV28 and TRBJ1-2; D is unresolved. V was cut by 11 bases and J by 4 bases, with 17 bases left in between. Germline loops: CDR1 MDHEN, CDR2 SYDVKM. The CDR3 sequence is 13 residues long.

The chain carries TRBV4-3 and TRBJ2-7, with 11 bases identical to TRBD2. V was pared by 5 bases and J by 5 bases, with 2 bases of the junction left unmatched. The CDR3 totals 13 residues. Germline-derived CDR1 and CDR2 are LGHNA and YSLEER. The CDR3 DNA reads as TGCGCCAGCAGCACACTAGCGGGAGACGAGCAGTACTTC. It codes for CASSTLAGDEQYF.